This T cell receptor (beta chain) was identified during a study of early T cells in non-severe SARS-CoV-2 infection. Overall study: The input, bulk RNA from unsorted whole blood, was sequenced, and chains were unpaired. Study-level findings and limits: Matches to VDJdb favored anti-spike CD8 responses and missed private and CD4 specificities.

In germline, CDR1 is ENHRY, CDR2 SYGVKD. Trimming cost V 8 bases and J 2 bases; bases outside gene matches: 9. This CDR3 comprises 15 residues. This clonotype was counted between two and nine times. Its antigen is unidentified. Researchers tagged individual cDNA molecules with unique molecular identifiers. One entry per CDR3 protein, called by TCRdb with MiXCR from the 5' RACE reads. The sample lists around 81,000 distinct CDR3 sequences; more than 13% were seen once. The receptor's source is an adult who was a healthcare worker with PCR-confirmed SARS-CoV-2 infection or an uninfected control (not recorded which). Source material: whole blood. V usage is TRBV10-3 and J usage is TRBJ2-3; 8 bases fit TRBD2. In nucleotides, the CDR3 is TGTGCCATCCGAGTGGGAGCGGGGGTCACAGATACGCAGTATTTT. Amino acid sequence: CAIRVGAGVTDTQYF.